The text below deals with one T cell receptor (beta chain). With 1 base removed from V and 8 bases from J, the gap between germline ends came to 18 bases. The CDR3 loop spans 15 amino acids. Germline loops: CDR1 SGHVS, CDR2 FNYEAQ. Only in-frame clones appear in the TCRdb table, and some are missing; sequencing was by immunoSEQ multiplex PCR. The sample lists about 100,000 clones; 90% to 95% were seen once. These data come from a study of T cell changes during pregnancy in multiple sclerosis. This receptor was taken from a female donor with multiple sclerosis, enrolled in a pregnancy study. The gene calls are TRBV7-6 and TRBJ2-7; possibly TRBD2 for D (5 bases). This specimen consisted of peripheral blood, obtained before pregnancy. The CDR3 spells CASSLESRTGEKQYF. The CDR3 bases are TGTGCCAGCAGCTTAGAATCCCGGACCGGGGAGAAGCAGTACTTC.